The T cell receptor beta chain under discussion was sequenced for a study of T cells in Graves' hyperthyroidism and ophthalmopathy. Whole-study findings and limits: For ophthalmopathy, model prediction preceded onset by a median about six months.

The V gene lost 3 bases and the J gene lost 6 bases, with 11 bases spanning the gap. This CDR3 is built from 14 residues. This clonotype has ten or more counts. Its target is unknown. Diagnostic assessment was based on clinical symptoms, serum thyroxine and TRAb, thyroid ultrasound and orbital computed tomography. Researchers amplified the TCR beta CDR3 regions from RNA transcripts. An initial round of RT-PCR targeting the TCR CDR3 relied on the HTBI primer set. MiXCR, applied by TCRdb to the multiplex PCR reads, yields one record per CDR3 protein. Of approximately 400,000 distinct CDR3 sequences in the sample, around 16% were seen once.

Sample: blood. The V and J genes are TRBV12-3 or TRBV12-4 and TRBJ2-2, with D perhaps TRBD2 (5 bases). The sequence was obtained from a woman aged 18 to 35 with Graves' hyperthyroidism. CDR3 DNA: TGTGCCAGCAGTTTTGGCAGCGGACCCGGGGAGCTGTTTTTT. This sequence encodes CASSFGSGPGELFF.